Listed below are T cell receptor beta chains from one sample, sequenced in a study of T cells in Graves' hyperthyroidism and ophthalmopathy. TCRdb processed the multiplex PCR reads anew with MiXCR; each CDR3 protein has one entry. Here the sample spans hundreds of thousands of distinct CDR3 sequences, 11% to 15% being singletons. Sequenced material: blood. These TCRs come from a woman between 25 and 40 years old with Graves' hyperthyroidism that later progressed to Graves' ophthalmopathy. Both conserved end residues are part of each CDR3. The D gene is left open where the match is weak. The size entry is marked missing in some rows and otherwise reads once, few, many or a size class.

V gene	D gene	J gene	clone size	CDR3 protein	CDR3 DNA
TRBV27	.	TRBJ1-3	once	CASRTSGNTIYF	TGTGCCAGCCGGACGTCTGGAAACACCATATATTTT
TRBV20-1	.	TRBJ2-4	once	CSARDEELVLAKNIQYF	TGCAGTGCTAGAGATGAAGAACTAGTCCTAGCCAAAAACATTCAGTACTTC
TRBV6-2/TRBV6-3	TRBD2	TRBJ2-2	.	CASSSQLAGGPAGELFF	TGTGCCAGCAGTTCTCAATTAGCGGGAGGGCCTGCCGGGGAGCTGTTTTTT
TRBV7-2	.	TRBJ1-2	many	CASSFGRLGYTF	TGTGCCAGCAGCTTCGGACGCCTGGGCTACACCTTC
TRBV4-1	.	TRBJ1-2	few	CASSPPDRNYGYTF	TGCGCCAGCAGCCCCCCCGACAGAAACTATGGCTACACCTTC
TRBV7-9	.	TRBJ2-7	.	CASSFSVGGLLEQYF	TGTGCCAGCAGCTTTAGTGTTGGAGGGCTTTTGGAGCAGTACTTC
TRBV7-2	.	TRBJ1-1	many	CASRGVVNTEAFF	TGTGCCAGCAGGGGGGTGGTGAACACTGAAGCTTTCTTT
TRBV18	TRBD1	TRBJ1-2	many	CASSQQGNYGYTF	TGTGCCAGCTCCCAACAGGGGAACTATGGCTACACCTTC
TRBV7-9	TRBD1	TRBJ2-1	many	CASSWDRGPYNEQFF	TGTGCCAGCAGCTGGGACAGGGGGCCTTACAATGAGCAGTTCTTC
TRBV29-1	TRBD1	TRBJ2-7	.	CSVHRGPNEQYF	TGCAGCGTGCACAGGGGGCCCAACGAGCAGTACTTC
TRBV7-9	.	TRBJ2-3	few	CASSFAGTPRTDTQYF	TGTGCCAGCAGCTTCGCCGGGACACCGAGGACAGATACGCAGTATTTT
TRBV7-8	TRBD2	TRBJ2-1	few	CASSSRPPLAGGPIEQFF	TGTGCCAGCAGCTCACGCCCCCCCCTAGCGGGAGGGCCAATAGAGCAGTTCTTC
TRBV30	TRBD1	TRBJ1-3	many	CAWRPTGAGNTIYF	TGTGCCTGGAGACCAACAGGGGCTGGAAACACCATATATTTT
TRBV18	.	TRBJ1-1	few	CASSATAQNTEAFF	TGTGCCAGCTCAGCGACAGCACAGAACACTGAAGCTTTCTTT
TRBV15	.	TRBJ1-1	many	CATSRDEVADTEAFF	TGTGCCACCAGCAGAGATGAGGTAGCGGACACTGAAGCTTTCTTT
TRBV20-1	TRBD2	TRBJ2-5	.	CSARGLAAQETQYF	TGCAGTGCTAGGGGACTAGCGGCACAAGAGACCCAGTACTTC
TRBV30	.	TRBJ2-2	many	CAWSVITGELFF	TGTGCCTGGAGTGTTATCACCGGGGAGCTGTTTTTT
TRBV4-1	.	TRBJ1-1	.	CASKRTVSNTEAFF	TGCGCCAGCAAAAGAACCGTCTCGAACACTGAAGCTTTCTTT
TRBV27	.	TRBJ2-3	many	CASSVAGTLNTDTQYF	TGTGCCAGCAGTGTCGCCGGGACACTTAACACAGATACGCAGTATTTT
TRBV28	.	TRBJ2-3	many	CASSLSRRGPFTDTQYF	TGTGCCAGCAGTTTGTCTCGGCGGGGTCCTTTCACAGATACGCAGTATTTT
TRBV7-3	.	TRBJ2-1	.	CASSLEIGGGSEQFF	TGTGCCAGCAGCTTAGAGATCGGAGGTGGGAGTGAGCAGTTCTTC
TRBV20-1	TRBD2	TRBJ2-7	few	CSARVWLAEPYEQYF	TGCAGTGCTAGAGTTTGGCTAGCGGAACCCTACGAGCAGTACTTC
TRBV5-1	TRBD1	TRBJ1-2	many	CASSMDRRTGYTF	TGCGCCAGCAGCATGGACAGGCGAACGGGCTACACCTTC
TRBV4-1	TRBD1	TRBJ2-7	.	CASSQEEQGTYEQYF	TGCGCCAGCAGCCAAGAAGAACAGGGGACCTACGAGCAGTACTTC
TRBV12-3/TRBV12-4	.	TRBJ1-1	many	CATIIGGNTEAFF	TGTGCCACCATAATAGGGGGGAACACTGAAGCTTTCTTT
TRBV20-1	TRBD2	TRBJ2-3	many	CSARRTGLDSSTDTQYF	TGCAGTGCTAGACGAACGGGACTAGACTCTAGCACAGATACGCAGTATTTT
TRBV20-1	.	TRBJ1-1	many	CSLLQLMNTEAFF	TGCAGTCTACTACAGCTCATGAACACTGAAGCTTTCTTT
TRBV12-3/TRBV12-4	TRBD1	TRBJ2-5	.	CASSWDRQETQYF	TGTGCCAGCAGTTGGGACAGACAAGAGACCCAGTACTTC
TRBV7-6	TRBD1	TRBJ2-7	few	CASSSITGGTSYEQYF	TGTGCCAGCAGCTCGATAACAGGGGGGACCTCCTACGAGCAGTACTTC
TRBV24-1	.	TRBJ2-3	few	CATSETGDHTDTQYF	TGTGCCACCAGTGAGACCGGGGACCACACAGATACGCAGTATTTT
TRBV5-1	TRBD2	TRBJ2-3	many	CASSLIAGGPDTQYF	TGCGCCAGCAGCTTGATAGCGGGAGGGCCGGATACGCAGTATTTT